The rows below give T cell receptor beta chains drawn from one sample of a study of shared clonotypes between healthy human individuals. Measured with immunoSEQ multiplex PCR; TCRdb has only the in-frame clones, and not every one. The sample consists of some 2 million clones, about 95% of them appearing once. Sequenced input: naive CD8+ T cells sorted from blood. These receptors were collected from a man younger than 35 in good health. The CDR3 runs from the conserved cysteine through the conserved F or W. D genes are given only for firm matches. A row's size may be missing; if present it is once, few, many or a size class.

clone_size	d_call	v_call	j_call	cdr3_nt	cdr3_aa
NA	NA	TRBV2	TRBJ2-5	TGTGCCAGCAGTGAACTCGGATGGGGCGAGACCCAGTACTTC	CASSELGWGETQYF
NA	TRBD1	TRBV27	TRBJ2-7	TGTGCCAGCGTCCCCGGGACAGGGGGCTTCTACGAGCAGTACTTC	CASVPGTGGFYEQYF
NA	NA	TRBV4-1	TRBJ2-1	TGCGCCAGCAGCCAAGAGTCTCCCCGCGGTCACAAGTATGAGCAGTTCTTC	CASSQESPRGHKYEQFF
NA	NA	TRBV28	TRBJ1-1	TGTGCCAGCAGTCATGCGCCAACGGAAGCTTTCTTT	CASSHAPTEAFF
NA	NA	TRBV27	TRBJ2-2	TGTGCCAGCAGTTGGGCAGACACCGGGGAGCTGTTTTTT	CASSWADTGELFF
NA	NA	TRBV2	TRBJ2-7	TGTGCCAGCAGTGCTCCACAAGGCCAATTAAGTGGCGAGCAGTACTTC	CASSAPQGQLSGEQYF
NA	NA	TRBV12-5	TRBJ1-3	TGTGCTAGTGGTTCTCCTCCCTGGCCTGGAAACACCATATATTTT	CASGSPPWPGNTIYF
NA	TRBD1	TRBV19	TRBJ2-7	TGTGCCAGTAGCTGGGCGGGACAGGGGTTTTACGAGCAGTACTTC	CASSWAGQGFYEQYF
NA	NA	TRBV27	TRBJ2-3	TGTGCCAGCAGTTTATGGCAGGGGCGAGATACGCAGTATTTT	CASSLWQGRDTQYF
NA	NA	TRBV6-5	TRBJ2-7	TGTGCCAGCAGTTACTCGGGAGAGGTCGACGAGCAGTACTTC	CASSYSGEVDEQYF
NA	NA	TRBV28	TRBJ1-2	TGTGCCAGCAGTAGACCTGACATCGACTATGGCTACACCTTC	CASSRPDIDYGYTF
NA	NA	TRBV7-6	TRBJ2-5	TGTGCCAGCAGCTTAGGACCCGCGGAGACCCAGTACTTC	CASSLGPAETQYF
NA	TRBD1	TRBV27	TRBJ1-1	TGTGCCAGCAGGTCGGACAGGGACACTGAAGCTTTCTTT	CASRSDRDTEAFF
once	TRBD1	TRBV27	TRBJ2-7	TGTGCCAGCAAGGGGACAGGGGGGGGCGAGCAGTACTTC	CASKGTGGGEQYF
NA	TRBD1	TRBV28	TRBJ1-2	TGTGCCAGCAGTTTCCCGGACAGGGGCTATGGCTACACCTTC	CASSFPDRGYGYTF
NA	TRBD1	TRBV6-1	TRBJ1-1	TGTGCCAGCAGTGAAGTACAGGGGGACACTGAAGCTTTCTTT	CASSEVQGDTEAFF
NA	NA	TRBV4-3	TRBJ1-4	TGCGCCAGCAGCCAAGATCGGTGGGTCCAGTTTAAGCTGTTTTTT	CASSQDRWVQFKLFF
once	TRBD2	TRBV4-3	TRBJ2-1	TGCGCCAGCAGCCAAGTCCTAGCGGGAGGGCCGGAATACAATGAGCAGTTCTTC	CASSQVLAGGPEYNEQFF
NA	TRBD1	TRBV27	TRBJ2-7	TGTGCCAGCAGGGAGGACAGGGGGAATGGCGAGCAGTACTTC	CASREDRGNGEQYF
once	TRBD1	TRBV7-8	TRBJ1-3	TGTGCCAGCAGCTTATCTCAGACAGGGTCTGGAAACACCATATATTTT	CASSLSQTGSGNTIYF
NA	TRBD1	TRBV5-4	TRBJ1-2	TGTGCCAGCAGCTTTACAGGGGGCAACTATGGCTACACCTTC	CASSFTGGNYGYTF
NA	NA	TRBV27	TRBJ2-1	TGTGCCAGCAGTTTATTAGGGTTAGATGAGCAGTTCTTC	CASSLLGLDEQFF
NA	NA	TRBV15	TRBJ2-2	TGTGCCACCAGCCCGAACACCGGGGAGCTGTTTTTT	CATSPNTGELFF
NA	TRBD1	TRBV4-1	TRBJ1-5	TGCGCCAGCAGCCAGTACGGGACAGGGAATCAGCCCCAGCATTTT	CASSQYGTGNQPQHF
NA	NA	TRBV7-3	TRBJ1-2	TGTGCCAGCAGCTTACTCCCAATGGACTATGGCTACACCTTC	CASSLLPMDYGYTF
NA	NA	TRBV7-2	TRBJ1-5	TGTGCCAGCAGCTTAAGCCTGGCCTGGACCAATCAGCCCCAGCATTTT	CASSLSLAWTNQPQHF
NA	TRBD1	TRBV27	TRBJ2-7	TGTGCCAGCAGTGCGGGACAGGGGGTCTACGAGCAGTACTTC	CASSAGQGVYEQYF
NA	NA	TRBV19	TRBJ1-1	TGTGCCAGTGGAGAAGCTTTCTTT	CASGEAFF
NA	TRBD1	TRBV27	TRBJ2-7	TGTGCCAGCAGTTCGACAGGGGCGATGTACGAGCAGTACTTC	CASSSTGAMYEQYF
NA	NA	TRBV15	TRBJ1-1	TGTGCCACCAGCAGCCGGGAAGGTACTGAAGCTTTCTTT	CATSSREGTEAFF
once	TRBD2	TRBV10-1	TRBJ2-2	TGCGCCAGCAGTGACCCTAGCGGGAGAGACACCGGGGAGCTGTTTTTT	CASSDPSGRDTGELFF
NA	NA	TRBV7-9	TRBJ2-5	TGTGCCAGCAGCTCCCAGGCTTCCTATCATCAAGAGACCCAGTACTTC	CASSSQASYHQETQYF
NA	TRBD1	TRBV9	TRBJ1-6	TGTGCCAGCAGCATCGGACAGGGACCCCTCCACTTT	CASSIGQGPLHF
NA	TRBD1	TRBV4-1	TRBJ2-7	TGCGCCAGCAGCCAAGGTCCGGGACAGGGCTACGAGCAGTACTTC	CASSQGPGQGYEQYF
NA	NA	TRBV29-1	TRBJ2-1	TGCAGCGTCTACGGGCTTGGGGGGCACAATGAGCAGTTCTTC	CSVYGLGGHNEQFF
NA	TRBD2	TRBV7-8	TRBJ2-7	TGTGCCAGCAGCATCGGACCTAGCGGGAGCTATTTCTACGAGCAGTACTTC	CASSIGPSGSYFYEQYF
NA	NA	TRBV5-4	TRBJ2-7	TGTGCCAGCAGCAAGAGGGCTGACGAGCAGTACTTC	CASSKRADEQYF
once	TRBD1	TRBV5-6	TRBJ2-7	TGTGCCAGCAGCCCGGGACAGGCTTCCTACGAGCAGTACTTC	CASSPGQASYEQYF
NA	NA	TRBV7-9	TRBJ1-4	TGTGCCAGCAGCGATCCCGGGGGGAATGAAAAACTGTTTTTT	CASSDPGGNEKLFF
once	NA	TRBV5-4	TRBJ1-1	TGTGCCGTAGAGGGACAGAACACTGAAGCTTTCTTT	CAVEGQNTEAFF
NA	NA	TRBV11-2	TRBJ1-2	TGTGCCAGCAGCCCAACGGGCGGATTCTATGGCTACACCTTC	CASSPTGGFYGYTF
once	TRBD1	TRBV5-1	TRBJ2-7	TGCGCCAGCAACCCGGGACAGGGAAAGGACGAGCAGTACTTC	CASNPGQGKDEQYF
NA	TRBD1	TRBV27	TRBJ2-5	TGTGCCAGCAGTTCGGGACAGGGGAACCATGATGGCCAGTACTTC	CASSSGQGNHDGQYF
once	NA	TRBV19	TRBJ1-5	TGTGCCAGTAAGGCTTCCGGGTCCGGACAGCCCCAGCATTTT	CASKASGSGQPQHF
NA	TRBD2	TRBV7-2	TRBJ2-1	TGTGCCAGCAGCTCTTCTTTCGGGAGGCCTTACAATGAGCAGTTCTTC	CASSSSFGRPYNEQFF
NA	NA	TRBV6-6	TRBJ2-3	TGTGCCAGCAGTTACGGTAGCACAGATACGCAGTATTTT	CASSYGSTDTQYF
NA	TRBD1	TRBV7-9	TRBJ1-2	TGTGCCAGCAGTGACGTGGACAGGGAGTTAGTCTATGGCTACACCTTC	CASSDVDRELVYGYTF
NA	NA	TRBV5-4	TRBJ2-7	TGTGCCAGCAGCTTGGGGGACAACGAGCAGTACTTC	CASSLGDNEQYF